The 9 T cell receptor beta chains reported below all come from one sample, sequenced in a study of cytomegalovirus exposure and HLA in healthy donors listed by TCRdb under 2017. The protocol used for the library was the immunoSEQ multiplex PCR assay. For the multiplex PCR, a mixture combining 60 forward primers for TCR Vbeta segments and 13 reverse primers for TCR Jbeta segments was used. TCRdb took this table from immuneACCESS and kept in-frame rearrangements with V and J called. Such tables lack part of the clones; where checked against another copy, unresolved V genes explain under half of the gap, and the rest is unexplained. The sample data list 100,000 to 150,000 clones, and 10% of these were observed just once. Around 5% of the sample is taken by the ten largest. The material sequenced was PBMCs. All receptors derive from a woman aged 18-29 years in good health and CMV-seropositive.

This clone was counted only a few times. The V gene is TRBV6-5, the J gene TRBJ2-4; D gene ambiguous. Trimming pared 3 bases from V and 7 bases from J, leaving 4 bases between. Germline V gene data show CDR1 as MNHEY and CDR2 as SVGAGI. The CDR3 runs to 11 residues. The CDR3 DNA reads TGTGCCAGCAGTTATAATAACATTCAGTACTTC. Residues: CASSYNNIQYF.

This clone appeared a few times. The chain recombines TRBV19 with TRBJ1-1; 7 nucleotides match TRBD1. Trimming cost V 5 bases and J 9 bases; bases outside gene matches: 12. This CDR3 region has 14 residues. The germline V gene encodes CDR1 LNHDA and CDR2 SQIVND (reference sequence). The CDR3 protein is CASSLTGVLGKAFF. CDR3 bases: TGTGCCAGTAGTCTTACAGGGGTTTTGGGGAAAGCTTTCTTT.

The chain uses TRBV7-6 and TRBJ2-2; weak D call: TRBD2 (5 bases). CDR1 is SGHVS, CDR2 FNYEAQ, per germline. The CDR3 spans 14 residues. V gave up 6 bases and J gave up 8 bases, with 16 bases separating them. CDR3 DNA: TGTGCCAGCAGTCCCGGGATCACCGGAGGGGAGCTGTTTTTT. This codes for CASSPGITGGELFF.

This clone was picked up a small number of times. The chain is built from TRBV6-5 and TRBJ2-3; maybe TRBD2 (6 bases). Per the germline V gene, CDR1 is MNHEY and CDR2 is SVGAGI. Deletions cut 2 bases from V and 1 base from J, with 10 bases between. The CDR3 is 15 amino acids. In nucleotides, the CDR3 is TGTGCCAGCAGTTACGTGGGCGGGGGCACAGATACGCAGTATTTT. It encodes CASSYVGGGTDTQYF.

This chain joins TRBV7-6 and TRBJ2-7; 11 bases agree with TRBD1. Germline trimming cut 0 bases from V and 1 base from J; bases unmatched to any gene: 8. The CDR3 has 18 amino acids. Germline loops: CDR1 SGHVS, CDR2 FNYEAQ. The chain's CDR3 is CASSLASIGTGGSYEQYF. The CDR3 DNA is TGTGCCAGCAGCTTAGCGAGTATCGGGACAGGGGGGTCCTACGAGCAGTACTTC.

The chain uses TRBV18 and TRBJ2-5; D gene unclear. CDR3 length: 15 residues. Per germline, CDR1 KGHSH and CDR2 LQKENI. With 6 bases removed from V and 1 base from J, the gap between germline ends came to 15 bases. In nucleotides, the CDR3 is TGTGCCAGCTCCCCCCGTGGTGCCAGCCAAGAGACCCAGTACTTC. It translates to CASSPRGASQETQYF.

This clone was detected a few times. This rearrangement joins TRBV29-1 to TRBJ1-2, with 8 bases aligning to TRBD1. The CDR3 sequence is 11 residues long. Germline loops: CDR1 SQVTM, CDR2 ANQGSEA. The CDR3 here is CTRWTGYGYTF. CDR3 in DNA: TGCACCCGGTGGACAGGGTATGGCTACACCTTC.

A single count supports this clone. This chain links TRBV27 with TRBJ1-6; 7 positions agree with TRBD1. The length of the CDR3 is 16 residues. CDR1 MNHEY and CDR2 SMNVEV come from the germline V gene (reference sequence). The ends lost 2 bases at V and 1 base at J; junction bases unmatched: 2. The CDR3 spells CASSLDRASYNSPLHF. CDR3 in DNA: TGTGCCAGCAGTTTAGACAGGGCATCCTATAATTCACCCCTCCACTTT.

This clone has only a few counts. The CDR3 does not close with the conserved phenylalanine or tryptophan, likely indicating a read error. The DNA is left out, because the CDR3 cannot be placed on it with certainty; the CDR3 is given as TCRdb lists it. The chain employs TRBV6-1 and TRBJ1-1; the table's D call, TRBD1, has no DNA check behind it. The V gene's germline CDR1 is MNHNS and CDR2 SASEGT. 18 amino acids form the CDR3, both terminal residues included. The chain's CDR3 is CASSVRQGQANMNTEALV.